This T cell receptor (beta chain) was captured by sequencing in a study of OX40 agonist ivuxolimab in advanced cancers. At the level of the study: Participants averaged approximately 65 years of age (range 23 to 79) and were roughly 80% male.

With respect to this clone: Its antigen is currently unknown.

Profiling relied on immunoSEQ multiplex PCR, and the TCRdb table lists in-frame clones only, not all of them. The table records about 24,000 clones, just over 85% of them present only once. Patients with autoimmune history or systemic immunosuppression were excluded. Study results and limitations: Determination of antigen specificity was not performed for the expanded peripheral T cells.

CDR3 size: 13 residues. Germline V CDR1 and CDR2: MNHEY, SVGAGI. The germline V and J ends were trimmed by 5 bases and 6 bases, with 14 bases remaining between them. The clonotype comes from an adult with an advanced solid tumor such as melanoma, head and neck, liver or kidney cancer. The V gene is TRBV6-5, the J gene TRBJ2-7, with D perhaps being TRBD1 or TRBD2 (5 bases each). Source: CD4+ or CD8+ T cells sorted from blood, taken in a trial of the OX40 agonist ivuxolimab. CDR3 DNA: TGTGCCAGCAGTGAACTAGGGGCAGGCGAGCAGTACTTC. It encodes CASSELGAGEQYF.